The sequence of this T cell receptor (beta chain) was determined in a study of blood T cells in healthy people across ages. Concerning this clonotype itself: The antigen remains unidentified.

Each sample gave at least 6.5 million isolated PBMCs. Extractions gave at least 5 micrograms of total RNA per sample. Germline-derived CDR1 and CDR2 are SGHRS and YFSETQ. With 3 bases removed from V and 9 bases from J, the gap between germline ends came to 22 bases. The CDR3 loop spans 16 amino acids. Through a sample-barcoded 5' primer and a J-beta primer mix, a second PCR was run for about 6 to 11 cycles. TCRdb called the 5' RACE reads again in MiXCR, with one record for every CDR3 protein. Among under 800,000 distinct CDR3 sequences, around 46% were seen once, and the ten largest hold approximately 22%. Whole-study results and caveats: More naive CD4+ cells and higher diversity marked long-lived donors relative to aged donors. Among T cells, TCR beta diversity per million cells dropped roughly linearly as age rose.

The sequenced material came from blood. J is TRBJ2-1 and V is TRBV5-1; D might be TRBD1 (6 bases). The receptor was derived from a woman between 55 and 75 years old in good health. The CDR3 coding sequence is TGCGCCAGCAGCTCCTCCGTGGGGGCAGGAGGAAGTGAGCAGTTCTTC. Its protein product is CASSSSVGAGGSEQFF.